These 32 T cell receptor beta chains share one sample of origin, sequenced in a study of graft-versus-host responses after intestinal transplantation (dated by TCRdb to 2020 to 2023). The library relied on the immunoSEQ multiplex PCR assay. In TCRdb, the immuneACCESS table is reduced to in-frame sequences with V and J assigned. These tables do not hold every clone; where another copy was compared, an unresolved V gene accounts for under half, and the others remain unexplained. Counted in this sample were 3,500 or so clones; around four fifths of them appeared once. The ten largest clones capture 10% of the sample. Intraepithelial and lamina propria lymphocytes were isolated from graft specimens using dithiothreitol, EDTA incubations and collagenase D digestion. The sample in question was ileum tissue, obtained roughly 5 and 7 days after intestinal transplantation. These receptors were taken from a human patient who received an intestinal transplant, so some T cells may come from the graft donor.

J is TRBJ2-5 and V is TRBV15, with D possibly TRBD2 on 7 matching bases. Trimming shortened V by 0 bases and J by 5 bases, and 13 bases separated the two germline ends. Looked up from germline, CDR1 is LNHNV and CDR2 is YYDKDF (reference sequence). The CDR3 covers 15 residues. The chain's CDR3 is CATSREGGAWETQYF. CDR3 nucleotides: TGTGCCACCAGCAGAGAAGGGGGGGCATGGGAGACCCAGTACTTC.

The chain couples TRBV15 to TRBJ2-3; D is unresolved. Trimming took 1 base from V and 6 from J, leaving 5 bases between them. Germline lookup yields CDR1 LNHNV and CDR2 YYDKDF (reference sequence). The CDR3 is made up of 12 amino acids. CDR3 region: CATSRGWDTQYF. CDR3 DNA: TGTGCCACCAGCAGAGGGTGGGATACGCAGTATTTT.

This clone was observed a few times. The chain joins TRBV7-8 to TRBJ1-2, with D unresolved. The CDR3 has 16 amino acids. Trimming pared 1 base from V and 8 bases from J, leaving 20 bases between. The V gene's germline CDR1 is SGHVS and CDR2 FQNEAQ. In nucleotides, the CDR3 is TGTGCCAGCAGCTTAGGCGGACTCTCGGACCATTGGGGCTACACCTTC. Protein: CASSLGGLSDHWGYTF. Full variable domain (outside the CDR3, taken from reference TRBV7-8 and TRBJ1-2): GAGVSQSPRYKVAKRGQDVALRCDPISGHVSLFWYQQALGQGPEFLTYFQNEAQLDKSGLPSDRFFAERPEGSVSTLKIQRTQQEDSAVYLCASSLGGLSDHWGYTFGSGTRLTVV.

There are a few counts of this clone. V usage is TRBV25-1 and J usage is TRBJ1-2, with TRBD1 matching 8 bases. Looked up from germline, CDR1 is MGHDK and CDR2 is SYGVNS. This CDR3 is built from 14 residues. Trimming took 5 bases from V and 4 from J; bases not matched to a gene: 6. DNA of the CDR3: TGTGCCAGCAGTTTACCCGACAGGGGCTATGGCTACACCTTC. This translates into CASSLPDRGYGYTF.

The rearrangement joins TRBV7-2 to TRBJ2-7; 7 bases agree with TRBD2. The germline V gene encodes CDR1 SGHTA and CDR2 FQGNSA. CDR3 length equals 13 residues. Losses at the gene ends were 2 bases for V and 3 bases for J; bases not matched to a gene: 1. The CDR3 DNA is TGTGCCAGCAGCTTAAGGACTAGCTACGAGCAGTACTTC. Its translation is CASSLRTSYEQYF.

The chain links TRBV13 to TRBJ2-3, with 9 bases identical to TRBD1. Germline V gives CDR1 PRHDT, CDR2 FYEKMQ (reference sequence). The CDR3 consists of 16 residues. The ends lost 3 bases at V and 1 base at J; junction bases unmatched: 5. Here the CDR3 reads CASSFTRDRGTDTQYF. CDR3 in DNA: TGTGCCAGCAGCTTTACCCGGGACAGGGGCACAGATACGCAGTATTTT.

The chain joins TRBV20-1 to TRBJ1-2, with D possibly TRBD1 on 5 matching bases. CDR3 length: 11 residues. V shed 1 base and J shed 8 bases, with 8 bases lying between them. Germline lookup yields CDR1 DFQATT and CDR2 SNEGSKA (reference sequence). The DNA of the CDR3 is TGCAGTGCTAGAGGGGGGAGCGGCTACACCTTC. It specifies CSARGGSGYTF.

Concerning this clone itself: This CDR3 is also generated by other DNA sequences in the sample. This chain joins TRBV10-1 and TRBJ2-3; 10 nucleotides align to TRBD2. The CDR3 runs to 16 residues. The V gene's germline CDR1 is WNHNN and CDR2 SYGVQD (reference sequence). V gave up 2 bases and J gave up 2 bases; unmatched junction bases: 4. DNA for the CDR3: TGCGCCAGCAGTGAGACCAGCGGGAGGGCCACAGATACGCAGTATTTT. Translating it yields CASSETSGRATDTQYF.

The CDR3 DNA reads TGTGCCAGCAGTGACGGGGGGGCCAAAAACATTCAGTACTTC. Its translation: CASSDGGAKNIQYF. The chain recombines TRBV25-1 with TRBJ2-4; 7 bases map to TRBD2. V lost 3 bases and J lost 1; bases outside the gene matches: 0. This CDR3 has 14 residues. The germline gives CDR1 MGHDK, CDR2 SYGVNS.

CDR3 in amino acids: CASSVRGDTGELFF. The CDR3 DNA sequence: TGTGCCAGCAGCGTGCGGGGGGACACCGGGGAGCTGTTTTTT. The chain joins TRBV9 to TRBJ2-2; the match to TRBD2 covers 8 bases. V trimming: 2 bases; J trimming: 3 bases; junction bases outside the gene matches: 0. CDR3 length equals 14 residues. Germline CDR1 is SGDLS and CDR2 is YYNGEE. The full variable domain, rest sourced from reference TRBV9 and TRBJ2-2, is DSGVTQTPKHLITATGQRVTLRCSPRSGDLSVYWYQQSLDQGLQFLIQYYNGEERAKGNILERFSAQQFPDLHSELNLSSLELGDSALYFCASSVRGDTGELFFGEGSRLTVL.

The V gene is TRBV5-1, the J gene TRBJ2-5; the D is unclear. CDR3 length: 15 amino acids. CDR1 SGHRS and CDR2 YFSETQ come from the germline V gene. V was trimmed by 2 bases and J by 0 bases, leaving 11 bases between them. CDR3 region: CASSLSGPYQETQYF. The CDR3 DNA follows: TGCGCCAGCAGCTTATCCGGGCCCTACCAAGAGACCCAGTACTTC.

V usage is TRBV7-6 and J usage is TRBJ2-3; 8 nucleotides agree with TRBD1. The V gene end was trimmed by 3 bases and the J gene end by 1 base; junction bases not matched to a gene: 0. The CDR3 contains 14 residues. Germline V gene lookup returns CDR1 SGHVS and CDR2 FNYEAQ. CDR3 DNA sequence: TGTGCCAGCAGCTTGACAGGGGGCACAGATACGCAGTATTTT. Its protein product is CASSLTGGTDTQYF.

This chain links TRBV4-3 with TRBJ2-7; TRBD2 matches 8 bases. The V segment lost 0 bases and the J segment 3 bases; nucleotides outside the gene matches: 4. This CDR3 spans 15 amino acids. Germline CDR1 and CDR2: LGHNA and YSLEER. The DNA for the CDR3 is TGCGCCAGCAGCCAAGAAAGCGGGGGCCTCTACGAGCAGTACTTC. The encoded protein is CASSQESGGLYEQYF.

The chain couples TRBV6-1 to TRBJ1-3; D gene ambiguous. The CDR3 length is 15 residues. Germline values: CDR1 MNHNS, CDR2 SASEGT. V lost 2 bases, J lost 1 base, and 9 bases lay in between. CDR3 in amino acids: CASSEIVVSGNTIYF. Here the CDR3 DNA reads TGTGCCAGCAGTGAAATTGTGGTTTCTGGAAACACCATATATTTT.

The genes are TRBV19 and TRBJ2-2; D tentatively reads TRBD1 or TRBD2 (5 bases each). CDR3 length: 14 residues. Between the trimmed V and J ends, which lost 7 bases and 3 bases, there was a span of 12 bases. Germline CDR1 reads LNHDA; CDR2 reads SQIVND (reference sequence). Here the CDR3 DNA reads TGTGCCAGTAACAGACCGGGACACACCGGGGAGCTGTTTTTT. Its translation: CASNRPGHTGELFF.

The chain is built from TRBV25-1 and TRBJ2-7; TRBD1 aligns across 10 bases. The CDR3 runs 14 residues. CDR1 MGHDK and CDR2 SYGVNS come from the germline V gene. With V trimmed by 4 bases and J by 0 bases, 0 bases remained unmatched. The CDR3 is CASSGTGGSYEQYF. The DNA for the CDR3 is TGTGCCAGCAGTGGGACAGGGGGCTCCTACGAGCAGTACTTC.

The rearrangement links TRBV4-1 to TRBJ1-2, with D possibly matching TRBD1 (5 bases). V was pared by 8 bases and J by 2 bases, with 24 bases between. In germline, CDR1 is MGHRA, CDR2 YSYEKL. There are 17 residues in the CDR3. This CDR3 is CASSSLPRGPPNYGYTF. CDR3 in DNA: TGCGCCAGCTCCAGTCTCCCCCGGGGCCCGCCGAACTATGGCTACACCTTC.

The rearrangement joins TRBV4-1 to TRBJ1-6; possible D gene TRBD1, 6 bases. Deletions cut 0 bases from V and 11 bases from J, with 14 bases between. The CDR3 covers 15 residues. CDR1 and CDR2 (germline): MGHRA, YSYEKL. CDR3 in DNA: TGCGCCAGCAGCCAAGAAGGGGACACGGGGACACCCCTCCACTTT. Its translation is CASSQEGDTGTPLHF.

This clone has only a few counts. The same CDR3 also results from other DNA sequences found in this sample. The chain recombines TRBV30 with TRBJ1-6; 10 bases line up with TRBD1. The V gene's germline CDR1 is GTSNPN and CDR2 SVGIG (reference sequence). J lost 7 bases, V lost 2 bases, and 5 bases had no gene match. The CDR3 is 15 residues long. CDR3 DNA sequence: TGTGCCTGGAGTCCAGGGACAGGGGTGAATTCACCCCTCCACTTT. Its protein is CAWSPGTGVNSPLHF.

The chain recombines TRBV11-2 with TRBJ2-1; 8 nucleotides agree with TRBD2. The CDR3 has 15 residues. The V gene end was trimmed by 3 bases and the J gene end by 4 bases; junction bases not matched to a gene: 5. Germline V gene lookup returns CDR1 SGHAT and CDR2 FQNNGV. The CDR3 DNA sequence: TGTGCCAGCAGCTTTGAGGCGGGGGGATACAATGAGCAGTTCTTC. This codes for CASSFEAGGYNEQFF.

For this clone: Given the absence of the conserved phenylalanine or tryptophan at the CDR3 end, a read error is likely. The chain combines TRBV7-8 with TRBJ1-1, with no clear D. V lost 1 base and J 1 base, leaving 4 bases between the germline ends. Germline lookup yields CDR1 SGHVS and CDR2 FQNEAQ. The length of the CDR3 is 13 residues. CDR3 bases: TGTGCCAGCAGCTTAGGACAGAACACTGAAGCTTTCCTT. Translation gives CASSLGQNTEAFL.

The chain has TRBV25-1 and TRBJ1-3, with a tentative D call TRBD1 (5 bases). Germline V CDR1 and CDR2: MGHDK, SYGVNS. This CDR3 has 13 amino acids. V dropped 8 bases and J dropped 0 bases, with 8 bases sitting between them. DNA of the CDR3: TGTGCCAGCGGAGGGGTCTCTGGAAACACCATATATTTT. Translation: CASGGVSGNTIYF.

The chain is built from TRBV18 and TRBJ1-1, with 11 bases lining up with TRBD1. Germline V CDR1 and CDR2: KGHSH, LQKENI. The CDR3 totals 14 residues. J was trimmed by 5 bases and V by 2 bases; bases with no gene match: 1. In nucleotides, the CDR3 is TGTGCCAGCTCACCAGGACAGGGGGCGACTGAAGCTTTCTTT. Amino acids: CASSPGQGATEAFF.

V is TRBV7-2 and J is TRBJ2-1; no clear D gene. V lost 10 bases and J 4 bases, leaving 11 bases between the germline ends. Germline CDR1 is SGHTA and CDR2 is FQGNSA. This CDR3 has 12 residues. The CDR3 loop is CANLGRYNEQFF. CDR3 DNA sequence: TGTGCCAACCTCGGACGTTACAATGAGCAGTTCTTC.

The chain links TRBV30 to TRBJ1-5; D is uncertain. The germline V gene has CDR1 GTSNPN and CDR2 SVGIG (reference sequence). With 3 bases removed from V and 3 bases from J, the gap between germline ends came to 9 bases. The CDR3 runs to 13 residues. The CDR3: CAWRESHNQPQHF. The CDR3 nucleotides read TGTGCCTGGAGGGAAAGCCACAATCAGCCCCAGCATTTT.

This clone was detected once. The chain uses TRBV13 and TRBJ2-7; 10 bases are shared with TRBD2. Germline CDR1 PRHDT, CDR2 FYEKMQ (reference sequence). CDR3 size: 14 residues. Trimming removed 5 bases from V and 6 bases from J; junction bases left unmatched: 7. The CDR3 bases are TGTGCCAGCAGCCCAGTAATAGCGGGAGGCGAGCAGTACTTC. It translates to CASSPVIAGGEQYF.

The rearrangement links TRBV4-2 to TRBJ2-1, with 14 bases fitting TRBD2. V shed 0 bases, J shed 4 bases, and the junction held 2 bases outside the gene matches. Germline CDR1 LGHNA, CDR2 YNFKEQ. This CDR3 spans 17 amino acids. The CDR3 sequence: CASSQEGTSGRYNEQFF. CDR3 nucleotide sequence: TGTGCCAGCAGCCAAGAGGGGACTAGCGGGAGATACAATGAGCAGTTCTTC.

The V call is TRBV6-4, the J call TRBJ1-1; 7 nucleotides line up with TRBD1. Germline CDR1 is MRHNA and CDR2 is SNTAGT. The CDR3 extends over 13 amino acids. After removal of 2 bases from V and 4 bases from J, the junction contained 1 base not matched to a gene. The CDR3 loop reads CASSDNRGTEAFF. The DNA of the CDR3 is TGTGCCAGCAGTGACAACAGGGGCACTGAAGCTTTCTTT.

The chain uses TRBV11-2 and TRBJ2-5; 7 bases are a match to TRBD1. The germline V gene encodes CDR1 SGHAT and CDR2 FQNNGV. There are 14 residues in the CDR3. V lost 0 bases to trimming and J lost 2 bases; unmatched junction nucleotides: 0. This chain's CDR3 is CASSLDRGQETQYF. In DNA, the CDR3 is TGTGCCAGCAGCTTAGACAGGGGGCAAGAGACCCAGTACTTC.

The chain recombines TRBV25-1 with TRBJ2-2; D remains ambiguous. CDR3 length equals 13 residues. The V gene's germline CDR1 is MGHDK and CDR2 SYGVNS. Trimming cost V 2 bases and J 6 bases, with 7 bases left between them. CDR3 sequence reads: CASSERGAGELFF. CDR3 bases: TGTGCCAGCAGTGAACGTGGGGCCGGGGAGCTGTTTTTT.

This clone has a handful of counts. This chain joins TRBV7-6 and TRBJ2-1; 8 bases match TRBD2. V gave up 5 bases and J gave up 6 bases; unmatched junction bases: 6. The CDR3 is 14 amino acids. Germline CDR1 SGHVS, CDR2 FNYEAQ. The CDR3 region is CASSSGSSFNEQFF. The CDR3 nucleotides read TGTGCCAGCAGCAGCGGGAGTAGTTTCAATGAGCAGTTCTTC.

The V and J genes are TRBV19 and TRBJ2-1; D remains ambiguous. CDR1 and CDR2 (germline): LNHDA, SQIVND (reference sequence). The length of the CDR3 is 13 residues. V was cut by 2 bases and J by 0 bases, with 2 bases left in between. CDR3 amino acids: CASSIHSYNEQFF. The CDR3 DNA is TGTGCCAGTAGTATACACTCCTACAATGAGCAGTTCTTC.